These T cell receptor beta chains were read from a single sample in a study of early stage breast cancer tumors. Measured with immunoSEQ multiplex PCR; TCRdb has only the in-frame clones, and not every one. In the table there are about 6,000 clones, approximately 78% of which are singletons. The sample comprised normal breast tissue next to the tumor. The receptor source for this set is an older person with breast cancer. Each CDR3 is given with its conserved first and last residue. A D gene is named only where the DNA matches it firmly. For some rows the clone size is stated as once, few or many, or as a class when expanded; others skip it.

d_call clone_size j_call v_call cdr3_length cdr3_aa cdr3_nt
- - TRBJ1-5 TRBV28 15 CASSFLLNSNQPQHF TGTGCCAGCAGTTTCCTCCTAAACAGCAATCAGCCCCAGCATTTT
TRBD2 - TRBJ2-3 TRBV19 19 CASSITGVAGGPSTDTQYF TGTGCCAGTAGTATAACCGGGGTAGCGGGGGGGCCTAGCACAGATACGCAGTATTTT
- - TRBJ1-2 TRBV6-6 14 CASSYSFGDYGYTF TGTGCCAGCAGTTACAGTTTCGGGGATTATGGCTACACCTTC
- - TRBJ1-5 TRBV14 15 CASSPGNYGNQPQHF TGTGCCAGCAGCCCAGGGAACTATGGCAATCAGCCCCAGCATTTT
TRBD1 - TRBJ2-7 TRBV11-2 14 CASLSGGFSGEQYF TGTGCCAGTCTTTCAGGGGGTTTTTCGGGTGAGCAGTACTTC
- - TRBJ2-2 TRBV6-5 15 CASSYEQGSTGELFF TGTGCCAGCAGTTACGAGCAGGGTAGCACCGGGGAGCTGTTTTTT
- - TRBJ2-1 TRBV4-2 14 CASSGNGSVDEQFF TGTGCCAGCAGCGGTAATGGTTCGGTCGATGAGCAGTTCTTC
TRBD2 - TRBJ2-1 TRBV11-2 16 CASSLDRRGLPNEQFF TGTGCCAGCAGCTTAGATCGAAGGGGACTACCCAATGAGCAGTTCTTC
- - TRBJ1-4 TRBV4-3 14 CASSRAIANEKLFF TGCGCCAGCAGCCGGGCGATAGCTAATGAAAAACTGTTTTTT
TRBD1 - TRBJ1-1 TRBV6-1 14 CASSGVTGGTEAFF TGTGCCAGCAGTGGGGTGACAGGGGGCACTGAAGCTTTCTTT
- - TRBJ2-1 TRBV14 14 CASSQGGPYNEQFF TGTGCCAGCAGCCAGGGAGGACCGTACAATGAGCAGTTCTTC
TRBD1 - TRBJ2-7 TRBV15 15 CATSRGGTGGSEQYF TGTGCCACCAGCAGAGGCGGGACAGGGGGAAGCGAGCAGTACTTC
- - TRBJ2-3 TRBV19 18 CASSNPISLAPGTDTQYF TGTGCCAGTAGTAACCCCATATCCCTAGCGCCTGGCACAGATACGCAGTATTTT
TRBD1 - TRBJ2-7 TRBV28 14 CASSFRGLAYEQYF TGTGCCAGCAGTTTCAGGGGGCTGGCCTACGAGCAGTACTTC
- few TRBJ1-3 TRBV2 13 CASKAGTGNTIYF TGTGCCAGCAAGGCAGGGACTGGAAACACCATATATTTT
- - TRBJ1-3 TRBV4-1 15 CASSPEQDPRNTIYF TGCGCCAGCAGCCCTGAACAGGACCCGCGGAACACCATATATTTT
TRBD2 - TRBJ2-7 TRBV11-3 14 CASSSSSGSSEQYF TGTGCCAGCAGCTCTTCGAGCGGGAGTAGCGAGCAGTACTTC
- - TRBJ1-1 TRBV29-1 15 CSARKGWEGNTEAFF TGCAGCGCCAGAAAGGGATGGGAGGGAAACACTGAAGCTTTCTTT
- - TRBJ2-7 TRBV11-2 13 CASSLASVHEQYF TGTGCCAGCAGCTTAGCCAGTGTTCACGAGCAGTACTTC
TRBD1 - TRBJ1-4 TRBV10-3 12 CATRQGGEKLFF TGTGCCACAAGACAGGGTGGTGAAAAACTGTTTTTT
TRBD2 - TRBJ2-3 TRBV10-1 16 CASSEELAGGSDTQYF TGCGCCAGCAGTGAGGAACTAGCGGGAGGATCAGATACGCAGTATTTT
TRBD1 - TRBJ2-1 TRBV29-1 16 CSVEPSDRGSYNEQFF TGCAGCGTTGAACCCTCCGACAGGGGCTCTTACAATGAGCAGTTCTTC
TRBD2 - TRBJ2-7 TRBV6-6 13 CASSPSGGYEQYF TGTGCCAGCAGTCCGAGCGGGGGCTACGAGCAGTACTTC
TRBD2 - TRBJ2-4 TRBV27 16 CASSALGAGDQNIQYF TGTGCCAGCAGTGCCCTCGGAGCGGGAGATCAAAACATTCAGTACTTC
TRBD1 - TRBJ2-3 TRBV6-1 14 CASSQGQGAVFQYF TGTGCCAGCAGTCAAGGACAGGGGGCGGTATTCCAGTATTTT
- - TRBJ1-4 TRBV4-2 14 CASSQDRGREKLFF TGTGCCAGCAGCCAAGATAGGGGAAGGGAAAAACTGTTTTTT
TRBD1 - TRBJ2-3 TRBV30 13 CAWTGGGTDTQYF TGTGCCTGGACAGGGGGCGGGACAGATACGCAGTATTTT
TRBD1 - TRBJ2-5 TRBV19 14 CASSPGQAVGTQYF TGTGCCAGTAGTCCCGGACAGGCCGTCGGGACCCAGTACTTC
- - TRBJ1-1 TRBV7-9 17 CASSSTYYTNRDTEAFF TGTGCCAGCAGCTCCACCTACTACACGAACAGGGACACTGAAGCTTTCTTT
- - TRBJ2-3 TRBV25-1 14 CASSGSLSTDTQYF TGTGCCAGCAGTGGGAGCCTCTCCACAGATACGCAGTATTTT
- - TRBJ2-4 TRBV19 15 CASSMASGGKNIQYF TGTGCCAGTAGTATGGCCTCTGGAGGCAAAAACATTCAGTACTTC
- - TRBJ2-2 TRBV7-2 16 CASSLEQSTNTGELFF TGTGCCAGCAGCTTAGAACAGAGCACGAACACCGGGGAGCTGTTTTTT
TRBD2 once TRBJ2-7 TRBV7-9 14 CASSLRGGSYEQYF TGTGCCAGCAGCTTGCGGGGGGGTTCCTACGAGCAGTACTTC
TRBD1 - TRBJ2-3 TRBV11-3 12 CASSYGTGGQYF TGTGCCAGCAGCTACGGGACAGGGGGGCAGTATTTT
- - TRBJ1-1 TRBV10-3 13 CAISTQGNTEAFF TGTGCCATCAGTACACAGGGGAACACTGAAGCTTTCTTT
- - TRBJ2-3 TRBV5-1 14 CASSLEPRDNTQYF TGCGCCAGCAGCTTGGAACCCAGGGATAATACGCAGTATTTT
TRBD2 - TRBJ2-2 TRBV27 18 CASSFSVRGGSRTGELFF TGTGCCAGCAGTTTTTCGGTGCGGGGGGGGTCGCGTACCGGGGAGCTGTTTTTT
- - TRBJ1-1 TRBV7-8 14 CASSSDGVNTEAFF TGTGCCAGCAGCTCGGACGGGGTGAACACTGAAGCTTTCTTT
- - TRBJ1-6 TRBV27 14 CASTRGYYNSPLHF TGTGCCAGCACCCGAGGCTACTATAATTCACCCCTCCACTTT
- - TRBJ1-3 TRBV7-2 12 CASSLMSDTIYF TGTGCCAGCAGCCTTATGAGCGACACCATATATTTT